A single sample gave rise to the 20 T cell receptor beta chains below, sequenced in a study of radiotherapy plus CTLA-4 blockade in lung cancer. The method was immunoSEQ multiplex PCR; TCRdb's version includes in-frame clones alone and lacks a portion of them. The sample shows 70,000 to 90,000 clones, 70% to 90% of them seen only once. The specimen was peripheral blood, collected from a patient treated with radiotherapy plus ipilimumab. These receptors were collected from a human donor with non-small cell lung cancer who had stable disease on radiotherapy plus ipilimumab.

The chain recombines TRBV10-3 with TRBJ2-5; the match to TRBD2 covers 8 bases. Trimming cost V 6 bases and J 11 bases; bases outside gene matches: 11. This CDR3 is 13 amino acids long. Germline V gene sequence: CDR1 ENHRY, CDR2 SYGVKD. The DNA of the CDR3 is TGTGCCATCAGGTTGACAAGCGGGGGTGAGCAGTACTTC. This codes for CAIRLTSGGEQYF.

This sequence joins TRBV6-1 and TRBJ2-5; 11 bases match TRBD1. The CDR3 extends over 15 amino acids. V shed 6 bases, J shed 3 bases, and the junction held 6 bases outside the gene matches. Germline V lookup: CDR1 MNHNS, CDR2 SASEGT. As DNA, the CDR3 is TGTGCCAGCAGCAGGACAGGGGGCTATGAAGAGACCCAGTACTTC. It codes for CASSRTGGYEETQYF.

This chain links TRBV11-2 with TRBJ2-7, with 8 bases matching TRBD2. Germline CDR1 SGHAT, CDR2 FQNNGV. V lost 5 bases, J lost 0 bases, and 9 bases stayed unmatched. There are 16 residues in the CDR3. The CDR3 loop reads CASSTQTSALSYEQYF. The CDR3, as DNA: TGTGCCAGCAGCACCCAGACTAGCGCGCTCTCCTACGAGCAGTACTTC.

The rearrangement uses TRBV15 and TRBJ2-1; 7 positions agree with TRBD2. The length of the CDR3 is 14 residues. Germline V CDR1 and CDR2: LNHNV, YYDKDF (reference sequence). The V and J ends lost 2 bases and 5 bases, in that order; junction bases with no gene match: 3. The CDR3 protein is CATSRTGGNNEQFF. CDR3 bases: TGTGCCACCAGCAGAACGGGAGGAAACAATGAGCAGTTCTTC.

The table lists this clone with a count of one. The chain carries TRBV21-1 and TRBJ1-5; the table's TRBD1 call for D was not verified on the DNA. TRBV21-1 is recorded as a pseudogene. This CDR3 spans 13 amino acids. CDR3 in amino acids: CASYRGFNQPQHF. The CDR3 coding sequence is TGTGCCAGCTATAGGGGTTTTAATCAGCCCCAGCATTTT.

V usage is TRBV27 and J usage is TRBJ2-1; D possibly corresponds to TRBD1 (5 bases). The V gene lost 8 bases and the J gene lost 5 bases, with 19 bases spanning the gap. The germline V gene encodes CDR1 MNHEY and CDR2 SMNVEV (reference sequence). The CDR3 totals 15 residues. As DNA, the CDR3 is TGTGCCAGCTTTAAATGGGGCACGGGTCACAATGAGCAGTTCTTC. Protein: CASFKWGTGHNEQFF.

This chain joins TRBV6-1 and TRBJ1-5; tentatively, D is TRBD1 (6 bases). Trimming removed 6 bases at V and 4 bases at J, with 13 bases between. This CDR3 has 14 amino acids. From germline, CDR1 is MNHNS and CDR2 SASEGT. The CDR3 sequence is CASSGGQTNQPQHF. CDR3 nucleotides: TGTGCCAGCAGCGGGGGGCAGACGAATCAGCCCCAGCATTTT.

This rearrangement joins TRBV7-2 to TRBJ2-1; 11 bases fit TRBD2. This CDR3 has 15 amino acids. The ends lost 3 bases at V and 2 bases at J; junction bases unmatched: 0. From germline, CDR1 is SGHTA and CDR2 FQGNSA. The CDR3 loop reads CASSFSGGAYNEQFF. Here the CDR3 DNA reads TGTGCCAGCAGCTTTAGCGGGGGGGCCTACAATGAGCAGTTCTTC.

The rearrangement joins TRBV11-2 to TRBJ1-5; D is unresolved. Per germline, CDR1 SGHAT and CDR2 FQNNGV. This CDR3 contains 15 residues. The V end lost 1 base, the J end lost 6 bases, and 13 bases lay between the germline ends. The CDR3 protein is CASSLGDQIGQPQHF. The CDR3 coding sequence is TGTGCCAGCAGCTTAGGTGATCAGATTGGTCAGCCCCAGCATTTT.

This sequence joins TRBV5-8 and TRBJ1-2; D perhaps matches TRBD1 (5 bases). V was shortened by 3 bases and J by 4 bases, with 13 bases between the two germline ends. CDR3 size: 14 residues. Germline V CDR1 and CDR2: SGHTS, YDEGEE. For the CDR3, the DNA is TGTGCCAGCAGCTGGGGCGGTGGAAGCTATGGCTACACCTTC. This gives the protein CASSWGGGSYGYTF.

The V and J genes are TRBV6-1 and TRBJ1-5, with D unclear. Trimming took 6 bases from V and 6 from J, leaving 6 bases between them. Germline V gene data show CDR1 as MNHNS and CDR2 as SASEGT. There are 11 residues in the CDR3. The CDR3 is CASRGGQPQHF. The CDR3 region has the DNA TGTGCCAGCAGGGGAGGTCAGCCCCAGCATTTT.

CDR3 loop: CASSEPGLDQETQYF. For the CDR3, the DNA is TGTGCCAGCAGTGAACCAGGGTTAGATCAAGAGACCCAGTACTTC. This rearrangement joins TRBV2 to TRBJ2-5; D might be TRBD1 (5 bases). Per germline, CDR1 SNHLY and CDR2 FYNNEI. V dropped 2 bases and J dropped 2 bases, with 12 bases sitting between them. There are 15 residues in the CDR3.

The genes are TRBV5-4 and TRBJ2-2; D may be TRBD2 (5 bases). This CDR3 spans 14 amino acids. CDR1 and CDR2 (germline): SGHNT, YYREEE (reference sequence). Trimming pared 4 bases from V and 2 bases from J, leaving 9 bases between. CDR3 region: CASSKDSNTGELFF. The CDR3 bases are TGTGCCAGCAGCAAGGACTCAAACACCGGGGAGCTGTTTTTT.

This chain uses TRBV11-2 with TRBJ1-1, with D possibly TRBD1 on 5 matching bases. V lost 5 bases, J lost 1 base, and 14 bases lay in between. The CDR3 extends over 15 amino acids. CDR1 SGHAT and CDR2 FQNNGV come from the germline V gene. The chain's CDR3 is CASSQTGQGNTEAFF. The CDR3 DNA sequence: TGTGCCAGCAGCCAGACTGGGCAGGGGAACACTGAAGCTTTCTTT.

This clone has only one observation. This sequence joins TRBV28 and TRBJ2-2; 9 nucleotides align to TRBD2. CDR3 size: 15 residues. V trimming: 6 bases; J trimming: 6 bases; junction bases outside the gene matches: 8. Germline values: CDR1 MDHEN, CDR2 SYDVKM. In DNA, the CDR3 is TGTGCCAGCAGCCCCCTGGCGGGGGGGCCCGGGGAGCTGTTTTTT. This codes for CASSPLAGGPGELFF.

This clone has a handful of counts. The chain recombines TRBV19 with TRBJ1-3; D gene unclear. CDR1 is LNHDA, CDR2 SQIVND, per germline (reference sequence). Trimming took off 2 bases at V and 0 bases at J, with 8 bases between the two ends. The CDR3 runs to 15 residues. CDR3 DNA: TGTGCCAGTAGTATAAGTCCCTACTCTGGAAACACCATATATTTT. Encoded protein: CASSISPYSGNTIYF.

The chain links TRBV11-1 to TRBJ2-2, with no clear D. Germline V gene sequence: CDR1 SGHAT, CDR2 FQDESV (reference sequence). The ends were cut back, 5 bases at V and 1 base at J, with 8 bases in the middle. The CDR3 is 14 amino acids. Here the CDR3 reads CASSPKRNTGELFF. As DNA, the CDR3 is TGTGCCAGCAGCCCCAAGCGGAACACCGGGGAGCTGTTTTTT. Based on the CDR3 plus reference TRBV11-1 and TRBJ2-2, the full variable domain is EAEVAQSPRYKITEKSQAVAFWCDPISGHATLYWYRQILGQGPELLVQFQDESVVDDSQLPKDRFSAERLKGVDSTLKIQPAELGDSAMYLCASSPKRNTGELFFGEGSRLTVL.

This chain links TRBV7-8 with TRBJ2-2; D ambiguous. The germline gives CDR1 SGHVS, CDR2 FQNEAQ. V was clipped by 10 bases and J by 2 bases, with 14 bases between them. The CDR3 runs to 14 residues. In DNA, the CDR3 is TGTGCCACGTTCGTCGCGCAAAACACCGGGGAGCTGTTTTTT. This encodes CATFVAQNTGELFF.

The chain combines TRBV5-1 with TRBJ1-2; perhaps TRBD1 as D (5 bases). The CDR3 spans 14 residues. Germline CDR1 and CDR2: SGHRS and YFSETQ. Deletions cut 5 bases from V and 8 bases from J, with 19 bases between. The CDR3 DNA sequence: TGCGCCAGCAGACCTCTCCCAGGGTCCGGAGGCTACACCTTC. Its translation is CASRPLPGSGGYTF.

The chain employs TRBV7-6 and TRBJ2-5, with 7 bases lining up with TRBD2. Trimming cost V 1 base and J 4 bases; bases outside gene matches: 3. CDR3 length: 14 residues. CDR1 and CDR2 (germline): SGHVS, FNYEAQ. CDR3 sequence: CASSLGGSPETQYF. The CDR3 DNA sequence: TGTGCCAGCAGCTTAGGCGGGAGCCCAGAGACCCAGTACTTC. The full variable domain, its missing parts supplied by reference TRBV7-6 and TRBJ2-5, is GAGVSQSPRYKVTKRGQDVALRCDPISGHVSLYWYRQALGQGPEFLTYFNYEAQQDKSGLPNDRFSAERPEGSISTLTIQRTEQRDSAMYRCASSLGGSPETQYFGPGTRLLVL.